The rows below give T cell receptor beta chains drawn from one sample of a study of T-cell reconstitution after alpha-beta-depleted transplantation in children. TCRdb reprocessed the PCR reads with MiXCR, giving one entry per CDR3 protein. The sample includes roughly 300,000 distinct CDR3 sequences, 11% seen only once; the top ten take around 22%. The sample was peripheral blood, taken 180 days after TCRalphabeta/CD19-depleted stem cell transplant. The receptor source for this set is a male patient aged 2 to 9 who had a stem cell transplant for chronic granulomatous disease, so the T cells may come from the graft donor. CDR3s include the opening cysteine and the closing phenylalanine or tryptophan. Fields, in order: clone size, V gene, D gene, J gene, CDR3 DNA, CDR3 protein. D genes are given only for firm matches. A clone size is listed for some rows: how often the clone was seen (once, few, many), or a class if it is expanded.

many,TRBV5-1,NA,TRBJ2-1,TGCGCCAGCAGCCCCACAGGGACTCCCTACAATGAGCAGTTCTTC,CASSPTGTPYNEQFF
few,TRBV10-2,TRBD2,TRBJ2-1,TGCGCCAGCCGAACTAGGACTAGCGGGGCGAATGAGCAGTTCTTC,CASRTRTSGANEQFF
many,TRBV7-2,NA,TRBJ2-7,TGTGCCAGCAGCTCGCGGGTAACAGGGGAGCAGTACTTC,CASSSRVTGEQYF
many,TRBV12-3/TRBV12-4,NA,TRBJ1-6,TGTGCCAGCAGTGCAGGGAGCTCCTATAATTCACCCCTCCACTTT,CASSAGSSYNSPLHF
NA,TRBV5-4,NA,TRBJ1-2,TGTGCCAGCAGTTCCACTGACTATGGCTACACCTTC,CASSSTDYGYTF
many,TRBV12-3/TRBV12-4,NA,TRBJ2-2,TGTGCCAGCAGTTTTTTCGGCACCGGGGAGCTGTTTTTT,CASSFFGTGELFF
NA,TRBV6-2/TRBV6-3,TRBD2,TRBJ2-7,TGTGCCAGCAGCCCCCACCGGTCTAGCGGGAGGAATTCGGGATACTTC,CASSPHRSSGRNSGYF
few,TRBV28,NA,TRBJ2-2,TGTGCCAGCAGTTTACCCCTCGGGGAGCTGTTTTTT,CASSLPLGELFF
many,TRBV7-6,TRBD1,TRBJ2-2,TGTGCCAGCAGCTTAAGGGGGCAGGGGTCGGTCACCGGGGAGCTGTTTTTT,CASSLRGQGSVTGELFF
many,TRBV2,NA,TRBJ2-2,TGTGCCAGCAGTGAGGAAACAAGGAACACCGGGGAGCTGTTTTTT,CASSEETRNTGELFF
many,TRBV12-3/TRBV12-4,NA,TRBJ2-3,TGTGCCAGCAGTTGGGGGCCAAAGGTGAAAGATACGCAGTATTTT,CASSWGPKVKDTQYF
few,TRBV18,NA,TRBJ2-7,TGTGCCAGCTCAACGGGACGGAACTACGAGCAGTACTTC,CASSTGRNYEQYF
many,TRBV6-2/TRBV6-3,TRBD2,TRBJ2-1,TGTGCCAGCAGTTACTCGCCAGGGGGACTAGCGGCCTACAATGAGCAGTTCTTC,CASSYSPGGLAAYNEQFF
many,TRBV19,TRBD1,TRBJ2-4,TGTGCCAGTAGTGTCCGCCGACAGGGTCCGGCCAAAAACATTCAGTACTTC,CASSVRRQGPAKNIQYF
many,TRBV4-3,NA,TRBJ2-7,TGCGCCAGCAGCCAAGAGTGGGGCAATTCCCTCAGACGGTACTTC,CASSQEWGNSLRRYF